This T cell receptor beta chain originates from a study of brain T cells in children with intractable seizures (dated by TCRdb to the early 2020s). Regarding the research as a whole: Resected brain tissue from roughly 50 pediatric epilepsy surgery cases was first screened for immune gene transcripts using a NanoString immunology panel. Among the approximately twelve selected surgery cases, pre-surgery blood was additionally sequenced for eight, leaving four cases with brain tissue only.

TCR beta chain sequences were generated from genomic DNA using the immunoSEQ assay. The authors processed their data as follows. CDR3 sequences that did not begin with the conserved framework cysteine at position 104 were removed by hand. To get clonality, the normalized Shannon's Diversity Index was subtracted from one, giving values from 0 (maximal diversity) to 1 (oligoclonal). Differences in the frequency of the same CDR3 between samples, such as brain versus blood, were assessed with chi-squared comparison-of-proportions tests. Public clonotypes were found through immuneACCESS searches, while the VDJdb browser was used to judge similarity to known antiviral clonotypes. TCRdb's version of the immuneACCESS table is confined to in-frame rearrangements and falls short of the full clone set. An unresolved V gene accounts for under half of the shortfall where checked; the remainder is of unknown origin. That table is the source of V, J and clone size, and D and trimming were worked out from the DNA. The sample table lists approximately 41,000 clones, more than 80% of them with a count of one. Together, the top ten hold 6.3% of the sample.

This specimen's time point label, per the study, means: resected brain tissue, or blood drawn just prior to surgery. The surgery cases that showed the highest brain T cell transcript signatures were chosen for TCR beta chain sequencing of brain tissue, and of blood when it was available. Before surgery, the patients had been given at least one anti-epileptic drug. The TCR-sequenced patients were children whose drug-resistant epilepsy was caused by tuberous sclerosis complex, focal cortical dysplasia, Rasmussen encephalitis or hemimegalencephaly. Bulk genomic DNA was isolated from unsorted brain tissue and whole blood using the Monarch genomic DNA purification kit. Worth noting for this clone: Its antigen is still unknown. No base-level quality is on record; no much larger clone is a single base apart.

General conclusions and limits of the study: Because pre- and post-surgery blood were sequenced to different depths, clones absent from the pre-surgery sample may reflect undersampling. Viral specificity was inferred only from CDR3 sequence similarity, and patients' HCMV serostatus was unknown.

The sequencing used peripheral blood, collected at surgery. This receptor was identified in a girl aged 2 to 10 with tuberous sclerosis and intractable seizures.

The DNA sequence reads TGTGCCAGCAGCCAAGATGGGACTAACTCCTACGAGCAGTACTTC. It is translated as CASSQDGTNSYEQYF. This chain joins TRBV4-2 to TRBJ2-7, with 7 bases in between that match TRBD2. Per the germline V gene, LGHNA is the CDR1 and YNFKEQ is the CDR2. The germline V end is reduced by 0 bases and the J end by 0 bases; junction bases left unmatched: 2. The CDR3 measures 15 amino acids from cysteine to phenylalanine. Only the CDR3 part of the read is kept: 45 bases, read in frame from the first base.